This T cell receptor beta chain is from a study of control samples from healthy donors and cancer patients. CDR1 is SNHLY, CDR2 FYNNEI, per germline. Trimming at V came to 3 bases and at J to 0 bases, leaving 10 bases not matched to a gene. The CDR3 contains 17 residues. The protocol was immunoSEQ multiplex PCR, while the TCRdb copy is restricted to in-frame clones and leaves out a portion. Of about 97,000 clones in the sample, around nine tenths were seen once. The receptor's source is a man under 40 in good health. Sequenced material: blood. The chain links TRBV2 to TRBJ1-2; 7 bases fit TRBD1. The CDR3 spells CASSDIIRQGTNYGYTF. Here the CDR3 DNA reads TGTGCCAGCAGTGATATTATCCGACAGGGTACTAACTATGGCTACACCTTC.